This record covers a single T cell receptor (beta chain). This entry belongs to a study of blood T cell repertoires in COVID-19. TCRdb keeps only in-frame clones here, not all; method: immunoSEQ multiplex PCR. The sample shows almost 200,000 clones, about 86% of them seen only once. CDR1 and CDR2 from the germline V gene are KGHSH and LQKENI. Trimming pared 3 bases from V and 2 bases from J, leaving 11 bases between. CDR3 length: 15 residues. The rearrangement links TRBV18 to TRBJ1-5, with D perhaps matching TRBD1 (5 bases). This sequence was found in a woman aged 70 to 79 with acute or convalescent COVID-19. The sample was peripheral blood. The CDR3 bases are TGTGCCAGCTCACCCCAGGAGGGGCGCAATCAGCCCCAGCATTTT. Translated: CASSPQEGRNQPQHF.